One and the same sample provided the 26 T cell receptor beta chains below, sequenced in a study of blood T cell repertoires in COVID-19. TCRdb's table, derived via immunoSEQ multiplex PCR, lists solely in-frame clones and lacks some. The sample consists of approximately 260,000 clones, 80% to 90% of them appearing once. Sequenced input: PBMCs or T cells enriched from blood (not recorded which). Source of these receptors: a young man with acute COVID-19.

This clone was observed a handful of times. The chain employs TRBV5-4 and TRBJ2-2; D may be TRBD1 (6 bases). The V gene lost 4 bases and the J gene lost 1 base, with 11 bases spanning the gap. The CDR3 runs 15 residues. Germline loops: CDR1 SGHNT, CDR2 YYREEE (reference sequence). DNA for the CDR3: TGTGCCAGCAGCCTAACGGGACAGAACACCGGGGAGCTGTTTTTT. Encoded protein: CASSLTGQNTGELFF.

The chain combines TRBV6-2 or TRBV6-3 with TRBJ2-1, with 8 bases aligning to TRBD2. This CDR3 is built from 17 residues. V lost 2 bases, J lost 4 bases, and 10 bases stayed unmatched. Germline V gene sequence: CDR1 MNHEY, CDR2 SVGEGT. This CDR3 is CASSYGRTSGGYNEQFF. The CDR3 DNA reads as TGTGCCAGCAGTTACGGAAGAACAAGCGGGGGTTACAATGAGCAGTTCTTC.

The V and J genes are TRBV6-5 and TRBJ2-1, with 7 bases identical to TRBD2. Trimming cost V 7 bases and J 6 bases; bases outside gene matches: 9. The CDR3 loop spans 14 amino acids. The germline CDR1 and CDR2 sequences are MNHEY and SVGAGI. The CDR3 DNA reads TGTGCCAGCACTCCACGGGGGGAGTTCAATGAGCAGTTCTTC. Its translation: CASTPRGEFNEQFF.

The V call is TRBV18, the J call TRBJ2-3, with D maybe TRBD1 (7 bases). The germline CDR1 and CDR2 sequences are KGHSH and LQKENI. Trimming left V 6 bases short and J 10 bases short, with 23 bases between. CDR3 length: 15 residues. CDR3 DNA sequence: TGTGCCAGCTCTCCCGACAGGCAGGGGGGCAGTTCGCAGTATTTT. This encodes CASSPDRQGGSSQYF.

This sequence joins TRBV18 and TRBJ1-1, with 9 bases fitting TRBD1. There are 15 residues in the CDR3. CDR1 and CDR2 from the germline V gene are KGHSH and LQKENI. V dropped 6 bases and J dropped 7; count of bases not matched to a gene: 12. CDR3 loop: CASSLGTGMNGEAFF. CDR3 in DNA: TGTGCCAGCTCGCTCGGGACAGGGATGAACGGTGAAGCTTTCTTT.

This clone was seen more than once but under ten times. The rearrangement links TRBV24-1 to TRBJ2-6, with 7 bases matching TRBD1. CDR1 and CDR2 (germline): KGHDR, SFDVKD. Trimming cost V 9 bases and J 2 bases; bases outside gene matches: 6. This CDR3 spans 15 amino acids. The CDR3 region is CATSGQGAGANVLTF. The CDR3 DNA sequence: TGTGCCACCTCGGGGCAGGGGGCTGGGGCCAACGTCCTGACTTTC.

The chain couples TRBV28 to TRBJ1-1, with 11 bases fitting TRBD1. This CDR3 is 16 amino acids long. Germline V lookup: CDR1 MDHEN, CDR2 SYDVKM. Trimming took 3 bases from V and 5 from J; bases not matched to a gene: 8. The CDR3 coding sequence is TGTGCCAGCAGTTTCCTCGGACAGGGGGCGAAGACTGAAGCTTTCTTT. Encoded protein: CASSFLGQGAKTEAFF.

The V call is TRBV6-5, the J call TRBJ1-5, with 10 bases fitting TRBD1. Germline V CDR1 and CDR2: MNHEY, SVGAGI. V lost 4 bases and J lost 5; bases outside the gene matches: 5. CDR3 length equals 15 residues. The CDR3 sequence is CASSWTGGYDQPQHF. CDR3 DNA sequence: TGTGCCAGCAGTTGGACAGGGGGTTATGATCAGCCCCAGCATTTT.

The J gene is TRBJ2-1, the V gene TRBV6-4; tentatively, D is TRBD2 (5 bases). V was trimmed by 5 bases and J by 0 bases, leaving 14 bases between them. Germline V gives CDR1 MRHNA, CDR2 SNTAGT. There are 16 residues in the CDR3. The CDR3 nucleotides read TGTGCCAGCAGTCCCTTCCCCAGCGGCTCCTACAATGAGCAGTTCTTC. Translating gives CASSPFPSGSYNEQFF.

The gene calls are TRBV18 and TRBJ2-5; 7 bases fit TRBD1. Germline CDR1 and CDR2: KGHSH and LQKENI. The trim removed 3 bases at V and 4 bases at J, leaving 2 bases unmatched. This CDR3 has 13 residues. The CDR3: CASSPGQRETQYF. The DNA for the CDR3 is TGTGCCAGCTCACCGGGACAGAGAGAGACCCAGTACTTC.

The chain joins TRBV6-2 or TRBV6-3 to TRBJ2-2, with TRBD1 as a possible D gene (6 bases). The V end was cut by 2 bases, the J end by 5 bases, with 18 bases between. In germline, CDR1 is MNHEY, CDR2 SVGEGT. This CDR3 is built from 17 residues. For the CDR3, the DNA is TGTGCCAGCAGTTACCTTTTGACAGGAGAGTTGACCGGGGAGCTGTTTTTT. Translated, it gives CASSYLLTGELTGELFF.

As to this clone: One end of the junction does not line up with germline, which may come from a read error. The chain recombines TRBV5-1 with TRBJ1-1; D is possibly TRBD1 (5 bases). The CDR3 length is 14 residues. CDR1 and CDR2 from the germline V gene are SGHRS and YFSETQ. The CDR3 nucleotides are TGTGCCAGCAGCCCCCCCATGGGGGGAACTGAAGCTTTCTTT. Translation: CASSPPMGGTEAFF.

The gene calls are TRBV7-6 and TRBJ2-5; 12 positions agree with TRBD2. J gave up 1 base and V 1 base, and 4 bases lay outside the gene matches. This CDR3 has 17 residues. CDR1 SGHVS and CDR2 FNYEAQ come from the germline V gene. The chain's CDR3 is CASSLGATSGSQETQYF. CDR3 nucleotides: TGTGCCAGCAGCTTAGGGGCGACTAGCGGGAGCCAAGAGACCCAGTACTTC.

The rearrangement uses TRBV15 and TRBJ2-5; D is perhaps TRBD2 (6 bases). CDR1 and CDR2 (germline): LNHNV, YYDKDF (reference sequence). Trimming took 6 bases from V and 5 from J, leaving 13 bases between them. CDR3 size: 13 residues. The CDR3 nucleotides are TGTGCCACCAGTCGGGAGTCACCGGAGACCCAGTACTTC. This gives the protein CATSRESPETQYF.

The gene calls are TRBV6-6 and TRBJ1-3; D unresolved. This CDR3 comprises 16 residues. Germline CDR1 reads MNHNY; CDR2 reads SVGAGI (reference sequence). The V end lost 0 bases, the J end lost 0 bases, and 9 bases lay between the germline ends. CDR3: CASSYSPQASGNTIYF. The DNA for the CDR3 is TGTGCCAGCAGTTACTCACCTCAGGCCTCTGGAAACACCATATATTTT.

The gene calls are TRBV5-4 and TRBJ2-1; 8 bases match TRBD2. CDR1 is SGHNT, CDR2 YYREEE, per germline (reference sequence). The CDR3 covers 15 residues. Trimming cost V 4 bases and J 7 bases; bases outside gene matches: 10. CDR3 bases: TGTGCCAGCAGCCGGGAGGGACTTCCACAAAATGAGCAGTTCTTC. This translates into CASSREGLPQNEQFF.

This chain uses TRBV27 with TRBJ1-5, with D possibly matching TRBD1 (6 bases). CDR1 and CDR2 (germline): MNHEY, SMNVEV (reference sequence). The V gene lost 4 bases and the J gene lost 0 bases, with 19 bases spanning the gap. The CDR3 length is 18 residues. The CDR3 DNA sequence: TGTGCCAGCAGTTCCCACCTACGTCCGACAGGTAGCAATCAGCCCCAGCATTTT. This translates into CASSSHLRPTGSNQPQHF.

The chain uses TRBV29-1 and TRBJ1-2, with D tentatively TRBD1 (5 bases). The CDR3 is 13 residues long. V was shortened by 2 bases and J by 3 bases, with 10 bases between the two germline ends. Germline V gives CDR1 SQVTM, CDR2 ANQGSEA. CDR3 sequence reads: CSVETARDYGYTF. The CDR3 nucleotides read TGCAGCGTTGAAACGGCCAGGGACTATGGCTACACCTTC.

The CDR3 sequence is CASSFEPGPLTDEQFF. CDR3 DNA: TGTGCCAGCAGCTTCGAACCGGGTCCCCTCACCGATGAGCAGTTCTTC. The V gene is TRBV7-6, the J gene TRBJ2-1; D not resolved. The V end lost 3 bases, the J end lost 8 bases, and 20 bases lay between the germline ends. In germline, CDR1 is SGHVS, CDR2 FNYEAQ. The CDR3 runs to 16 residues.

The chain has TRBV6-5 and TRBJ1-4, with 9 bases fitting TRBD1. The CDR3 length is 15 residues. V dropped 0 bases and J dropped 8; count of bases not matched to a gene: 4. The germline V gene has CDR1 MNHEY and CDR2 SVGAGI. The CDR3 protein is CASSYSDRGGEKLFF. Here the CDR3 DNA reads TGTGCCAGCAGTTACTCGGACAGGGGTGGAGAAAAACTGTTTTTT.

This chain links TRBV5-5 with TRBJ1-5; D uncertain. The CDR3 contains 14 residues. With 1 base removed from V and 0 bases from J, the gap between germline ends came to 5 bases. The germline V gene has CDR1 SGHKS and CDR2 YYEKEE (reference sequence). The CDR3 DNA sequence: TGTGCCAGCAGCTTGTCGTATAGCAATCAGCCCCAGCATTTT. This gives the protein CASSLSYSNQPQHF.

The rearrangement joins TRBV6-5 to TRBJ2-3; 7 nucleotides agree with TRBD1. This CDR3 is 12 amino acids long. V lost 5 bases and J lost 4; bases outside the gene matches: 0. Germline V gene sequence: CDR1 MNHEY, CDR2 SVGAGI. This CDR3 is CASSTGADTQYF. The CDR3, as DNA: TGTGCCAGCAGTACAGGGGCAGATACGCAGTATTTT.

There are a few counts of this clone. At one of its ends the junction is not consistent with the germline gene, which may arise from a read error. This chain joins TRBV7-2 and TRBJ1-3, with D possibly being TRBD1 (5 bases). Germline V gene sequence: CDR1 SGHTA, CDR2 FQGNSA. The CDR3 consists of 16 residues. CDR3 nucleotide sequence: TGTGCCAGCAGCATAGCCGGGGGGGGATCCGGAAACACCATATATTTT. It specifies CASSIAGGGSGNTIYF.

This chain uses TRBV6-5 with TRBJ1-1; 7 bases align to TRBD1. The CDR3 is 15 residues long. Germline values: CDR1 MNHEY, CDR2 SVGAGI. After removal of 2 bases from V and 5 bases from J, the junction contained 8 bases not matched to a gene. The CDR3 nucleotides read TGTGCCAGCAGTTACGCAAGGGGGCGGCTAACTGAAGCTTTCTTT. Translating gives CASSYARGRLTEAFF.

The V gene is TRBV7-9, the J gene TRBJ1-4; 8 positions match TRBD1. From germline, CDR1 is SEHNR and CDR2 FQNEAQ (reference sequence). The V and J ends lost 5 bases and 8 bases, in that order; junction bases with no gene match: 16. The CDR3 has 17 residues. The CDR3 DNA sequence: TGTGCCAGCAGCGACCAAGGACAGGGCTTGTCGAAAGAAAAACTGTTTTTT. This translates into CASSDQGQGLSKEKLFF.

This clone was observed a single time. The rearrangement joins TRBV6-4 to TRBJ2-3; the match to TRBD2 covers 7 bases. This CDR3 spans 15 amino acids. The V and J ends lost 4 bases and 4 bases, in that order; junction bases with no gene match: 8. Germline V gene lookup returns CDR1 MRHNA and CDR2 SNTAGT. CDR3 nucleotides: TGTGCCAGCAGTGGTGGCGGGGGAGGCTCAGATACGCAGTATTTT. As protein: CASSGGGGGSDTQYF.